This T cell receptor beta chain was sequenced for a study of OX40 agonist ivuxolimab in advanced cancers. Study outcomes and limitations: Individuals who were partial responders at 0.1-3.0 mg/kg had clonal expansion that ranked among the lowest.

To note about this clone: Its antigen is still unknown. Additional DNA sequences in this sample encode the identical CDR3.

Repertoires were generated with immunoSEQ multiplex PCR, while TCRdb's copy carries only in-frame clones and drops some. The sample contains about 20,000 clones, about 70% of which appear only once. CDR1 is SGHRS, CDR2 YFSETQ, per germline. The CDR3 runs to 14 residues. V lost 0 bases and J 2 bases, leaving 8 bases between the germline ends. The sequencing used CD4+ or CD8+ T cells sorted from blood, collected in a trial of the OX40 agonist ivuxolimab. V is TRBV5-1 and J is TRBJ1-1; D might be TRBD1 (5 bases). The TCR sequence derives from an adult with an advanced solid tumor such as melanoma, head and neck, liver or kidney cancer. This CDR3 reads CASSLAGGNTEAFF. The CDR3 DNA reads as TGCGCCAGCAGCTTGGCCGGGGGAAACACTGAAGCTTTCTTT. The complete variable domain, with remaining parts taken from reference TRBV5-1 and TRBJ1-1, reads KAGVTQTPRYLIKTRGQQVTLSCSPISGHRSVSWYQQTPGQGLQFLFEYFSETQRNKGNFPGRFSGRQFSNSRSEMNVSTLELGDSALYLCASSLAGGNTEAFFGQGTRLTVV.